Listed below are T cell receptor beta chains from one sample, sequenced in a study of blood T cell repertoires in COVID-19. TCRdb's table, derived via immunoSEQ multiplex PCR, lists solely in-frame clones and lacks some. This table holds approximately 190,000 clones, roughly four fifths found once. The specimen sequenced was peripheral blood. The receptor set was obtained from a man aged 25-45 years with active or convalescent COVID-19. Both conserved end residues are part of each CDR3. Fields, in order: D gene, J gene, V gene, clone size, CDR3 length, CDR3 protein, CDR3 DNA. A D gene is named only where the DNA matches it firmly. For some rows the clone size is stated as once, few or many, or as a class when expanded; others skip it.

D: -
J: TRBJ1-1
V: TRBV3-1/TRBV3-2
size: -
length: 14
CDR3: CASSQDYGGTEAFF
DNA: TGTGCCAGCAGCCAAGATTATGGAGGAACTGAAGCTTTCTTT

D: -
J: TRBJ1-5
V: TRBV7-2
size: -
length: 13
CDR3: CASSLAQNQPQHF
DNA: TGTGCCAGCAGCTTAGCGCAGAATCAGCCCCAGCATTTT

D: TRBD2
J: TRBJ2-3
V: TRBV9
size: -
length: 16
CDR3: CASSVFSGTSVRTQYF
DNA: TGTGCCAGCAGCGTATTCTCCGGGACTAGCGTTCGAACGCAGTATTTT

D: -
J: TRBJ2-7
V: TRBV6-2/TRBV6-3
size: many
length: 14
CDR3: CASSYLGGLYEQYF
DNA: TGTGCCAGCAGTTATCTAGGGGGTCTCTACGAGCAGTACTTC

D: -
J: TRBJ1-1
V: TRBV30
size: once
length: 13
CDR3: CAWSVTANTEAFF
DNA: TGTGCCTGGAGTGTGACAGCGAACACTGAAGCTTTCTTT

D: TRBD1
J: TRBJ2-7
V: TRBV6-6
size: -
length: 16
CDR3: CASTETGTGVSYEQYF
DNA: TGTGCCAGCACCGAGACTGGGACAGGAGTCTCCTACGAGCAGTACTTC

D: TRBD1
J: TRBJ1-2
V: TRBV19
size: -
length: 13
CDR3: CASSLQGLNGYTF
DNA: TGTGCCAGTAGTTTACAGGGGCTCAATGGCTACACCTTC

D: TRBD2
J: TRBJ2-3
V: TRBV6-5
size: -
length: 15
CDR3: CASLAAPRGTDTQYF
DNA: TGTGCCAGCCTAGCGGCGCCCCGGGGCACAGATACGCAGTATTTT

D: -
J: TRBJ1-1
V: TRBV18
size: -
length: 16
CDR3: CASSGARPPRDTEAFF
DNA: TGTGCCAGCTCAGGGGCCCGCCCACCCCGGGACACTGAAGCTTTCTTT

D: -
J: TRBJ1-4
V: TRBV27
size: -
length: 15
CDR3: CASSITVEGREKLFF
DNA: TGTGCCAGCAGCATTACAGTTGAGGGTAGAGAAAAACTGTTTTTT

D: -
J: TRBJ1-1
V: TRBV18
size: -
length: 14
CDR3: CASSPPGRNTEAFF
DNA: TGTGCCAGCTCACCACCGGGCAGGAACACTGAAGCTTTCTTT

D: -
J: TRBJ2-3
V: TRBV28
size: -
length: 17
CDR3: CASSSPGAGGGTDTQYF
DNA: TGTGCCAGCAGTTCCCCGGGAGCCGGGGGAGGCACAGATACGCAGTATTTT

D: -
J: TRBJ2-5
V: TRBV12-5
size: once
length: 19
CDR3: CASGLALPVSVQALETQYF
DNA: TGTGCTAGTGGTTTGGCCCTCCCGGTCTCCGTGCAGGCCCTAGAGACCCAGTACTTC

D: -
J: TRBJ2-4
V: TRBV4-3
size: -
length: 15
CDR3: CASSQDLGPSNIQYF
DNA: TGCGCCAGCAGCCAAGATTTGGGCCCCTCAAACATTCAGTACTTC

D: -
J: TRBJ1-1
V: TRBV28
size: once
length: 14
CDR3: CASSLYQGNTEAFF
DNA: TGTGCCAGCAGTTTATACCAGGGTAACACTGAAGCTTTCTTT

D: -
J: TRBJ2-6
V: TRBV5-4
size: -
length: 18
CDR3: CASTWGGALSSGANVLTF
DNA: TGTGCCAGCACCTGGGGGGGGGCGCTGAGTTCTGGGGCCAACGTCCTGACTTTC

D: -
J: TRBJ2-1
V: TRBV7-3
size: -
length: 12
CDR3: CASSSNYNEQFF
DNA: TGTGCCAGCAGCTCAAACTACAATGAGCAGTTCTTC

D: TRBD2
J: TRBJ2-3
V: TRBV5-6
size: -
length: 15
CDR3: CASSLGLAGTDTQYF
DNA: TGTGCCAGCAGCCTTGGACTAGCGGGAACAGATACGCAGTATTTT

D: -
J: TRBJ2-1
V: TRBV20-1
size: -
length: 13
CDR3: CSASKVSTNEQFF
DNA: TGCAGTGCTAGTAAAGTGAGTACCAATGAGCAGTTCTTC

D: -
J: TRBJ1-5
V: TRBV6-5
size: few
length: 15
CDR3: CASIPVYKLRQPQHF
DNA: TGTGCCAGCATTCCTGTCTATAAGTTACGGCAGCCCCAGCATTTT

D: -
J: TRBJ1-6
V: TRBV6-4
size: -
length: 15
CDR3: CASTRGSSYNSPLHF
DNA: TGTGCCAGCACACGCGGAAGCTCCTATAATTCACCCCTCCACTTT

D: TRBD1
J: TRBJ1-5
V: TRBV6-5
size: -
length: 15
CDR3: CASRPNTGDNQPQHF
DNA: TGTGCCAGCAGACCAAATACAGGGGACAATCAGCCCCAGCATTTT

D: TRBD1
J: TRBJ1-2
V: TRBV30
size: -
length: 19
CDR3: CAWSETTTWDRIFNYGYTF
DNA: TGTGCCTGGAGTGAAACAACGACTTGGGACAGAATATTTAACTATGGCTACACCTTC

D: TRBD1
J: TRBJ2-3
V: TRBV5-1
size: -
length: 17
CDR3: CASSLIRQGAIADTQYF
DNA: TGCGCCAGCAGCTTGATACGACAGGGGGCTATTGCAGATACGCAGTATTTT

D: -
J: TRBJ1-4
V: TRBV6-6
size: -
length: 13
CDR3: CASRTTRGEKLFF
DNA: TGTGCCAGCAGGACGACAAGGGGTGAAAAACTGTTTTTT

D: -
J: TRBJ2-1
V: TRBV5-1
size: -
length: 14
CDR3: CASSLNAGSREQFF
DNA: TGCGCCAGCAGCTTAAACGCAGGGTCGAGAGAGCAGTTCTTC

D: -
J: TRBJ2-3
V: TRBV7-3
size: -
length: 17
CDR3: CASSLTLVQVSTDTQYF
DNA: TGTGCCAGCAGCTTAACGCTGGTACAGGTGAGCACAGATACGCAGTATTTT

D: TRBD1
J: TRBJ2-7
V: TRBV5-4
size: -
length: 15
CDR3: CASSADRVSGYEQYF
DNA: TGTGCCAGCAGCGCCGACAGGGTCTCGGGCTACGAGCAGTACTTC

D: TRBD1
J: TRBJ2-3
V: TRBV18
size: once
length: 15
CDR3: CASSPTGQSTDTQYF
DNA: TGTGCCAGCTCACCAACGGGACAGTCCACAGATACGCAGTATTTT